This T cell receptor (beta chain) was obtained from a study of neoadjuvant nivolumab and ipilimumab in lung cancer. With V trimmed by 4 bases and J by 7 bases, 10 bases remained unmatched. This CDR3 comprises 14 residues. Germline-derived CDR1 and CDR2 are SGHRS and YFSETQ. The method was immunoSEQ multiplex PCR; TCRdb's version includes in-frame clones alone and lacks a portion of them. In the table there are approximately 17,000 clones, about 72% of which are singletons. The input for sequencing was tumor tissue, taken after neoadjuvant nivolumab, alone or with ipilimumab, at or shortly before surgery. The sequence came from an adult with non-small cell lung cancer. The genes are TRBV5-1 and TRBJ1-1; TRBD1 matches at 7 bases. The CDR3 loop reads CASSMLRGGFEAFF. In DNA form, the CDR3 reads TGCGCCAGCAGCATGCTCAGGGGGGGCTTTGAAGCTTTCTTT.